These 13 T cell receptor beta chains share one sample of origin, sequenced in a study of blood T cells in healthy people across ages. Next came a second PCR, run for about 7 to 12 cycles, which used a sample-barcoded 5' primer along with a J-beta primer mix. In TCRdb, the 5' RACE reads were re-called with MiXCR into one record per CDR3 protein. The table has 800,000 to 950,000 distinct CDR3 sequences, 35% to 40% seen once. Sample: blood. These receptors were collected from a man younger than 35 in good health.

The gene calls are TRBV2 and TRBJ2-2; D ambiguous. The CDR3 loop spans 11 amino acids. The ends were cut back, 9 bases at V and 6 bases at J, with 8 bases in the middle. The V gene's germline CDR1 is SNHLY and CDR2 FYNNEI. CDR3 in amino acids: CASRSPGELFF. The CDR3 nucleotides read TGTGCCAGTCGCTCGCCCGGGGAGCTGTTTTTT.

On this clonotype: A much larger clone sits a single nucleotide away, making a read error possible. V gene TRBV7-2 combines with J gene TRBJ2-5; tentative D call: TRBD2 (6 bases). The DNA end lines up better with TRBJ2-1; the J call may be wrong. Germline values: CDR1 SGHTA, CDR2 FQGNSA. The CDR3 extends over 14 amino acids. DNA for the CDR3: TGTGCCAGCAGCTTCAGGACTAACCAAGAGACCCAGTTCTTC. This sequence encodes CASSFRTNQETQFF.

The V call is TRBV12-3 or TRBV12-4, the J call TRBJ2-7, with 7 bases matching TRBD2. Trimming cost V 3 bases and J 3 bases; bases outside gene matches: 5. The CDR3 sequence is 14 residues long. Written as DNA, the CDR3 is TGTGCCAGCAGTTTTCTTTCTAGCGGCTACGAGCAGTACTTC. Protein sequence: CASSFLSSGYEQYF.

CDR3 in DNA: TGCGCCAGCAGCGCGACTACGGACGATATCAATGAGCAGTTCTTC. Translated, it gives CASSATTDDINEQFF. The chain employs TRBV5-1 and TRBJ2-1; perhaps TRBD2 as D (5 bases). The CDR3 is 15 residues long. Trimming shortened V by 4 bases and J by 6 bases, and 17 bases separated the two germline ends. Germline CDR1 is SGHRS and CDR2 is YFSETQ. The full variable domain, in which reference TRBV5-1 and TRBJ2-1 provide the parts outside the CDR3, is KAGVTQTPRYLIKTRGQQVTLSCSPISGHRSVSWYQQTPGQGLQFLFEYFSETQRNKGNFPGRFSGRQFSNSRSEMNVSTLELGDSALYLCASSATTDDINEQFFGPGTRLTVL.

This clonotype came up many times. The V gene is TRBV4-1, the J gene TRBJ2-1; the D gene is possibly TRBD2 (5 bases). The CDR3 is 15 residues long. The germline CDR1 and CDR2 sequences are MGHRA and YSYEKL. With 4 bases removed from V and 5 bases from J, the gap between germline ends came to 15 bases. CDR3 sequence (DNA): TGCGCCAGCAGCCCTGTAGGACTCCTTAACAATGAGCAGTTCTTC. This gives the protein CASSPVGLLNNEQFF.

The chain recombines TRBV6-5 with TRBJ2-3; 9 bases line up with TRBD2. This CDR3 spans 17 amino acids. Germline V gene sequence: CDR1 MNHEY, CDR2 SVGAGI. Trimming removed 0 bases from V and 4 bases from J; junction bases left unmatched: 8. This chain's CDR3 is CASSYSKGLAPPDTQYF. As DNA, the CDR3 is TGTGCCAGCAGTTACTCGAAGGGACTAGCCCCTCCAGATACGCAGTATTTT.

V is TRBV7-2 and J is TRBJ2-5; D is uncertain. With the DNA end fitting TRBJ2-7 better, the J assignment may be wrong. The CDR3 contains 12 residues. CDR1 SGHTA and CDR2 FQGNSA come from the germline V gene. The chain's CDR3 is CASSLLTSEQYF. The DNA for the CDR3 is TGTGCCAGCAGCCTCCTCACCAGCGAGCAGTACTTC.

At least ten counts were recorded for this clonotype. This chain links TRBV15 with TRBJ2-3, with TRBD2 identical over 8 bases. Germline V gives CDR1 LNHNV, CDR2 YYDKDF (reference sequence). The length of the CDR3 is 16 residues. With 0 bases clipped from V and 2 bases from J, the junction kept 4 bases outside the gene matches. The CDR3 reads CATSRDSGAPTDTQYF. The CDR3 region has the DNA TGTGCCACCAGCAGAGATAGCGGGGCACCCACAGATACGCAGTATTTT.

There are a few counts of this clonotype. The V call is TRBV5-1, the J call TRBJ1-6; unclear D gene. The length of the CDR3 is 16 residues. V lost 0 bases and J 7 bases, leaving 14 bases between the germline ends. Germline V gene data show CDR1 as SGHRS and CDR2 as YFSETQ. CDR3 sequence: CASSLVIGGYNSPLHF. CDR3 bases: TGCGCCAGCAGCTTGGTGATTGGAGGGTACAATTCACCCCTCCACTTT.

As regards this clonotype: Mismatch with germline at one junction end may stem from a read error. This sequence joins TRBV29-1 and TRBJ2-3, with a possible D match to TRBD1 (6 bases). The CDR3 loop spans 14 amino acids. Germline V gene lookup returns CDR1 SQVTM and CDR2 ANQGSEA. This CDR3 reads CSAPRGGGTATQYF. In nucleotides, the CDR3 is TGCAGCGCACCCCGGGGTGGGGGCACAGCTACGCAGTATTTT.

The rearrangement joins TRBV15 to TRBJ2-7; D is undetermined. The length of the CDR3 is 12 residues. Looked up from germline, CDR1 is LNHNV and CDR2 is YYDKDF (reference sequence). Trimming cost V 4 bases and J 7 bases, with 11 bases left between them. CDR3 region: CATSTAGYEQYF. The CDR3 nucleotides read TGTGCCACCAGCACAGCTGGCTATGAGCAGTACTTC.

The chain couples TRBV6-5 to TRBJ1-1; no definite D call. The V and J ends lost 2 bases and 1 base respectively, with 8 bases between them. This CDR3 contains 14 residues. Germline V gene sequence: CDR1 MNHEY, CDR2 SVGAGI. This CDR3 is CASSYMGTNTEAFF. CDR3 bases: TGTGCCAGCAGTTACATGGGCACGAACACTGAAGCTTTCTTT.

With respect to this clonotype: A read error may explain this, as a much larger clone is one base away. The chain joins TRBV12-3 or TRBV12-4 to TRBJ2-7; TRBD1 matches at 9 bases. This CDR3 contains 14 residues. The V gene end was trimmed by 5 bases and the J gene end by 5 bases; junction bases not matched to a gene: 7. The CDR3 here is CASSLGTGRHEQYF. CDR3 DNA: TGTGCCAGCAGTCTCGGGACAGGGCGGCACGAGCAGTACTTC.